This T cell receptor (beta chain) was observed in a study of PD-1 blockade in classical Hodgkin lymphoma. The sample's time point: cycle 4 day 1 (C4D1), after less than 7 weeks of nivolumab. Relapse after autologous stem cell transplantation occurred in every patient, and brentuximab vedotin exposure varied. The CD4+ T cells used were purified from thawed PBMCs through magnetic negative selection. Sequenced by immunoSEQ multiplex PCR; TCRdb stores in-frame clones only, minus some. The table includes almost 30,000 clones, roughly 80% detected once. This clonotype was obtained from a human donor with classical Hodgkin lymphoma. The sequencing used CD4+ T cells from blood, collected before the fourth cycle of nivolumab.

CDR3 sequence reads: CASSLAGGGGTGNTIYF. The CDR3 DNA reads as TGTGCCAGCAGCTTAGCGGGTGGGGGGGGAACTGGAAACACCATATATTTT. This chain joins TRBV7-8 and TRBJ1-3; a weak D match, TRBD1 (5 bases). The CDR3 totals 17 residues. V lost 0 bases to trimming and J lost 2 bases, with 14 bases between them. Germline V gene sequence: CDR1 SGHVS, CDR2 FQNEAQ. The full variable domain, completed using reference TRBV7-8 and TRBJ1-3, is GAGVSQSPRYKVAKRGQDVALRCDPISGHVSLFWYQQALGQGPEFLTYFQNEAQLDKSGLPSDRFFAERPEGSVSTLKIQRTQQEDSAVYLCASSLAGGGGTGNTIYFGEGSWLTVV.